The 2 T cell receptor beta chains listed next were all sequenced from one sample in a study of T cells in narcolepsy. Sequenced by immunoSEQ multiplex PCR; TCRdb stores in-frame clones only, minus some. The sample has approximately 25,000 clones, around 63% seen once. The sequenced sample was memory (CD45RA-) CD4+ T cells from blood. The receptors derive from a human donor in good health.

The gene calls are TRBV28 and TRBJ1-4; no firm D call. The CDR3 loop spans 12 amino acids. The V gene lost 7 bases and the J gene lost 4 bases, with 7 bases spanning the gap. Looked up from germline, CDR1 is MDHEN and CDR2 is SYDVKM. The CDR3 is CASTVGNEKLFF. DNA of the CDR3: TGTGCCAGCACCGTTGGTAATGAAAAACTGTTTTTT.

The chain has TRBV6-5 and TRBJ2-7; 9 positions match TRBD1. Looked up from germline, CDR1 is MNHEY and CDR2 is SVGAGI. V lost 4 bases to trimming and J lost 5 bases; unmatched junction nucleotides: 9. The CDR3 sequence is 15 residues long. The CDR3: CASSSRTGAKNEQYF. Written as DNA, the CDR3 is TGTGCCAGCAGTTCTCGGACAGGGGCAAAGAACGAGCAGTACTTC.